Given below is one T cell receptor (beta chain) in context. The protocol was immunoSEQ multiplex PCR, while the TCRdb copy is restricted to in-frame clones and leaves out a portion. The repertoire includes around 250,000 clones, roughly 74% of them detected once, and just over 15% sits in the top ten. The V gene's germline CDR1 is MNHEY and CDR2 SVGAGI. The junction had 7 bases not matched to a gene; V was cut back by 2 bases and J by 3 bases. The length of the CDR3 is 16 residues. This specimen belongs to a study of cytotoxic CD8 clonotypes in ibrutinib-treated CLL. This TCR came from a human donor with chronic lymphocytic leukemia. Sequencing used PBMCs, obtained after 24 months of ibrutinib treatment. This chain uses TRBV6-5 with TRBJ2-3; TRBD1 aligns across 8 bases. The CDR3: CASSYGQGAGTDTQYF. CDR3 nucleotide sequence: TGTGCCAGCAGTTACGGGCAGGGGGCCGGTACAGATACGCAGTATTTT.